This T cell receptor (beta chain) comes out of a study of blood T cells in healthy people across ages. This clonotype was counted at least ten times. The antigen is unknown. Then a second PCR, running about 7 to 11 cycles, was carried out with a sample-barcoded 5' primer and a J-beta primer mix. Unique molecular identifiers of 12 random nucleotides labeled each cDNA. TCRdb used MiXCR to reprocess the 5' RACE reads, holding one entry per CDR3 protein. This repertoire shows hundreds of thousands of distinct CDR3 sequences, around 30% found once; its top ten account for 17%. Study conclusions and caveats: There were more naive CD4+ cells and higher diversity in long-lived donors than in aged donors. As age increased, TCR beta diversity per million T cells fell in a roughly linear fashion.

The people who gave samples were healthy Caucasians from Russia, aged roughly 6 to 95. The germline V and J ends were trimmed by 6 bases and 5 bases, with 26 bases remaining between them. There are 18 residues in the CDR3. Material for sequencing was blood. The chain uses TRBV12-3 or TRBV12-4 and TRBJ2-1; D is possibly TRBD1 (6 bases). The source of this sequence is a woman aged 80 or over in good health. The CDR3 DNA reads as TGTGCCAGCAGCTGGCGAGGGATTGCAGGGGCCTCGGACAATGAGCAGTTCTTC. It specifies CASSWRGIAGASDNEQFF.